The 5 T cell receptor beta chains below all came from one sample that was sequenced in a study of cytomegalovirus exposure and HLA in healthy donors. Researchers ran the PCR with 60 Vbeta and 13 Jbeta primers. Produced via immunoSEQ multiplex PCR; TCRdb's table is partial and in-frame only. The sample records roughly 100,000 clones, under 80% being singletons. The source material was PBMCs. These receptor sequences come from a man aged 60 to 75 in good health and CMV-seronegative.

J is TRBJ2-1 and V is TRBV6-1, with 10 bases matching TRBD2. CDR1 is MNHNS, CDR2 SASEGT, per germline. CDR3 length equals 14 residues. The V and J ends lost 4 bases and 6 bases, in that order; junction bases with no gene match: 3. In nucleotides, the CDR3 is TGTGCCAGCAGTGTCTGGACTAGCGGCAATGAGCAGTTCTTC. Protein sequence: CASSVWTSGNEQFF.

The CDR3 protein is CASSKADSPYGYTF. For the CDR3, the DNA is TGTGCCAGCAGCAAAGCGGACAGCCCCTATGGCTACACCTTC. The chain uses TRBV11-2 and TRBJ1-2; possible D gene TRBD1, 6 bases. Germline assignment: CDR1 SGHAT and CDR2 FQNNGV. CDR3 length: 14 amino acids. Trimming removed 5 bases from V and 4 bases from J, with 14 bases in between.

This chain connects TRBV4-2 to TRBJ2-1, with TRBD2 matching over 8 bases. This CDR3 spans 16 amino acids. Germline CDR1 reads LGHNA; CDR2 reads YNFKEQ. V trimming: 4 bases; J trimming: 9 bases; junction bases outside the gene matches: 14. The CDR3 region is CASSRPGQPGGSEQFF. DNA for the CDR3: TGTGCCAGCAGCCGACCCGGTCAGCCGGGGGGGAGTGAGCAGTTCTTC.

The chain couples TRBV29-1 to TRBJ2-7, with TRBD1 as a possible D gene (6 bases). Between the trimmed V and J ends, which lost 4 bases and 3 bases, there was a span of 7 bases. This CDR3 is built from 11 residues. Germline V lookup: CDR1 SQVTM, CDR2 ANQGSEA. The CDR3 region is CSVGGLYEQYF. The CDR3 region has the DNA TGCAGCGTTGGGGGGCTCTACGAGCAGTACTTC.

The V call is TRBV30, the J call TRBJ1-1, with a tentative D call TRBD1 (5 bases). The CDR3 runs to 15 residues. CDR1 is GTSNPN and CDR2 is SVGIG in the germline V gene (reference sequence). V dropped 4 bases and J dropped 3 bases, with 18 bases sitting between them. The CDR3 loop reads CAWTEGSDTHTEAFF. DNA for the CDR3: TGTGCCTGGACGGAGGGATCGGACACTCACACTGAAGCTTTCTTT.